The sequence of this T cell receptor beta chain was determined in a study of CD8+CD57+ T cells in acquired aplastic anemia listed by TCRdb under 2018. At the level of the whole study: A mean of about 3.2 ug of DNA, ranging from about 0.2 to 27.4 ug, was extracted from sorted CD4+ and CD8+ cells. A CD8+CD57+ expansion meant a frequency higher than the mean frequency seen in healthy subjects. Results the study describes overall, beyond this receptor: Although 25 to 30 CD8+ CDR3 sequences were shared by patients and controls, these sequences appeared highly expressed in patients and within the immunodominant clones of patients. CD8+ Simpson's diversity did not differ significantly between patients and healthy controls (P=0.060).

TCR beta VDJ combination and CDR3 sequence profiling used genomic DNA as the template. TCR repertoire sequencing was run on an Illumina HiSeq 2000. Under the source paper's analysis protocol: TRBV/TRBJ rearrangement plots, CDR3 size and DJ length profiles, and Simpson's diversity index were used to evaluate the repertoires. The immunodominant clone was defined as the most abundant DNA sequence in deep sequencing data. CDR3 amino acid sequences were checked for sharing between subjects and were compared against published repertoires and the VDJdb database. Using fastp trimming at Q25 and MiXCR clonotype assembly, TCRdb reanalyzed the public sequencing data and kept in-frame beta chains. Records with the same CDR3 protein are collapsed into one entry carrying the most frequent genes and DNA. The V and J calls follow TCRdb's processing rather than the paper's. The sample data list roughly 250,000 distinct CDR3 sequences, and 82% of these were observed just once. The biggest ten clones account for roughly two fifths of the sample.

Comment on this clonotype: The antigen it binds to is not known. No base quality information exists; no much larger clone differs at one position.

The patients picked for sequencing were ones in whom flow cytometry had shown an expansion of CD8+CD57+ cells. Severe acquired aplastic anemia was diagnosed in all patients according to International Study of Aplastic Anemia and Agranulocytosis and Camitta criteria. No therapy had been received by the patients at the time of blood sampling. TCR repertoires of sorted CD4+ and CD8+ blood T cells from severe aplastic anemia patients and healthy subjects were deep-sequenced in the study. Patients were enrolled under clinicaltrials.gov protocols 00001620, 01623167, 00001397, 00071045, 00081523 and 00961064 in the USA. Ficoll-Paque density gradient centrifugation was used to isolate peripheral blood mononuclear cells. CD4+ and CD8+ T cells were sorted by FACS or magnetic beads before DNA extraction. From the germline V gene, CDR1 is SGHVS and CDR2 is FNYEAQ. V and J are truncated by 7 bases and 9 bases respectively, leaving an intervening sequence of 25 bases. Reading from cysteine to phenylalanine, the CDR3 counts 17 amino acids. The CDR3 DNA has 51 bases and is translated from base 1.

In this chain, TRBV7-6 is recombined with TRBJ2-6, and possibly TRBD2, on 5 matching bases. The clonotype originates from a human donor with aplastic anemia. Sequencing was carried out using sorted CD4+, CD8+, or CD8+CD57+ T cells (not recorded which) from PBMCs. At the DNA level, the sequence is TGTGCCAGCACCCTAGGGCGGGCCCCCTCTCAGTACAACGTCCTGACTTTC. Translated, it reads CASTLGRAPSQYNVLTF.